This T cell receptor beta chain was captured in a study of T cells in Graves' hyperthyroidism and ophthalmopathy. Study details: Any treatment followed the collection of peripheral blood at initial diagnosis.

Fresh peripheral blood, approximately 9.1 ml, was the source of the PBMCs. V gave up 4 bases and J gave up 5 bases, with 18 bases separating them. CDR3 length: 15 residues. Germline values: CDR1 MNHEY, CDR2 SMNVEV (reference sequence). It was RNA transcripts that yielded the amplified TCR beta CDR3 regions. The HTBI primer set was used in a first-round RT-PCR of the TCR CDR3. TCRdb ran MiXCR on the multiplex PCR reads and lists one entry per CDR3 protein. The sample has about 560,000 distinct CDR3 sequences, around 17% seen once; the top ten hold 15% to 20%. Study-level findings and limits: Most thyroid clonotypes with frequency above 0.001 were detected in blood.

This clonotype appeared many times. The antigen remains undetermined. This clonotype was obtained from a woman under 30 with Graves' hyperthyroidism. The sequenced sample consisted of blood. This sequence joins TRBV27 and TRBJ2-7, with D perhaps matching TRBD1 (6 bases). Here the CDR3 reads CASSYWDGQRNEQYF. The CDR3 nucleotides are TGTGCCAGCAGTTATTGGGATGGACAGAGGAACGAGCAGTACTTC.